This T cell receptor beta chain is from a study of cytomegalovirus exposure and HLA in healthy donors. Study observations and caveats: Previously analyzed data showed that most TCR beta V segments were productive at a frequency of about 87% or about 30%. Analyzed later, most CMV-associated TCR beta chains appeared HLA-restricted. Most likely, a cluster of highly shared sequence variants arose as a sequencing artifact.

Turning to this clone: The antigen is not known.

Primers: 60 Vbeta forward and 13 Jbeta reverse. Assay: immunoSEQ multiplex PCR; the TCRdb copy retains only in-frame clones and omits some. The data hold about 92,000 clones, with over 70% observed a single time. This CDR3 has 16 amino acids. V dropped 0 bases and J dropped 3 bases, with 15 bases sitting between them. CDR1 is GTSNPN, CDR2 SVGIG, per germline (reference sequence). The source material was PBMCs. This chain links TRBV30 with TRBJ1-5, with unresolved D. The receptor was isolated from a girl aged 2 to 10 in good health and CMV-seropositive. This CDR3 is CAWSVRVGSANQPQHF. CDR3 sequence (DNA): TGTGCCTGGAGTGTACGGGTAGGCTCGGCCAATCAGCCCCAGCATTTT.